This is a list of T cell receptor beta chains from one sample in a study of shared clonotypes between healthy human individuals. TCRdb's copy holds only in-frame clones and misses some; the assay was immunoSEQ multiplex PCR. Here the sample spans roughly 2,300,000 clones, about 90% being singletons. Material for sequencing was naive CD4+ T cells from PBMCs. Every receptor here comes from a man aged 18 to 29 in good health. Some clones in this sample may be carry-over from other donors' samples. CDR3s include the opening cysteine and the closing phenylalanine or tryptophan. The D gene is left open where the match is weak.

>NA|TRBV5-1
CASSPGAVYTDTQYF
>TRBD2|TRBV5-1
CASSANLAATNEQFF
>NA|TRBV20-1
CSARGAETQYF
>NA|TRBV4-1
CASSRPTTTGRGYTF
>NA|TRBV6-1
CASSEVGLLTRDTEAFF
>TRBD2|TRBV28
CASSLLAGTDTQYF
>NA|TRBV28
CASSKGGGNTGELFF
>NA|TRBV11-2
CASSLVFGSGANVLTF
>TRBD2|TRBV11-2
CASTLAVIYNEQFF
>TRBD2|TRBV6-6
CASSRTSGASYEQYF
>TRBD2|TRBV11-2
CASSSGLVGTDTQYF
>NA|TRBV30
CAWAGGLNSPLHF
>NA|TRBV7-2
CASSPRSGDTGELFF
>NA|TRBV11-2
CASSPVPSSYNEQFF
>NA|TRBV27
CASSLFGTTNTEAFF
>TRBD2|TRBV9
CASSSLAGGPSYNEQFF
>NA|TRBV7-2
CASSPGSSTDTQYF
>NA|TRBV5-6
CASIPSNGRMNTEAFF
>NA|TRBV2
CASRKRYTVSEQYF
>TRBD1|TRBV29-1
CSVEKDRADELFF